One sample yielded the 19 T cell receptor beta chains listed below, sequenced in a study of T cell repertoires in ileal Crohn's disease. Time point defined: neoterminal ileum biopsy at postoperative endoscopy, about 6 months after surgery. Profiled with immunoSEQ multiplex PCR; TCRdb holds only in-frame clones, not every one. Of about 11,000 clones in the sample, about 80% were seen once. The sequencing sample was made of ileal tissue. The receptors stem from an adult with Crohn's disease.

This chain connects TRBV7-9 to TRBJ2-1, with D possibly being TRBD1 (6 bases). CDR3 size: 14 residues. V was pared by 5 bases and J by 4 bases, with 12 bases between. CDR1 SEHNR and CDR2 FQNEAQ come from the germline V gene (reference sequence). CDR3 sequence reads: CASSVSTGYNEQFF. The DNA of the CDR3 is TGTGCCAGCAGCGTCTCTACAGGGTACAATGAGCAGTTCTTC.

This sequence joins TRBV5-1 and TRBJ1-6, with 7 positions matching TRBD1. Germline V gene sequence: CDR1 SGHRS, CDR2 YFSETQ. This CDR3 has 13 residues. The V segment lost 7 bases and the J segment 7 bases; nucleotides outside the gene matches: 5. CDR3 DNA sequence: TGCGCCAGCCAAGACAGGGCCAATTCACCCCTCCACTTT. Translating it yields CASQDRANSPLHF. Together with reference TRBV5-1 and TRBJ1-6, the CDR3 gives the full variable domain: KAGVTQTPRYLIKTRGQQVTLSCSPISGHRSVSWYQQTPGQGLQFLFEYFSETQRNKGNFPGRFSGRQFSNSRSEMNVSTLELGDSALYLCASQDRANSPLHFGNGTRLTVT.

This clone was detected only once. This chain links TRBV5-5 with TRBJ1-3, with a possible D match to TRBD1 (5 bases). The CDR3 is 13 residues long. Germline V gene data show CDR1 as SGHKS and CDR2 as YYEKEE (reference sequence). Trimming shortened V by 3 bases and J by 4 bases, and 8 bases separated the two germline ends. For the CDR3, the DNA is TGTGCCAGCAGCTCGGGACTGGGAAACACCATATATTTT. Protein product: CASSSGLGNTIYF.

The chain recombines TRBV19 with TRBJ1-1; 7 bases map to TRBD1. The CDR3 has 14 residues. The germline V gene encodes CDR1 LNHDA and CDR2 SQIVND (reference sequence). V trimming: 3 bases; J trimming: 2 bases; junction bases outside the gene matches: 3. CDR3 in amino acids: CASSMDRYNTEAFF. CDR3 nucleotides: TGTGCCAGTAGTATGGACAGGTATAACACTGAAGCTTTCTTT.

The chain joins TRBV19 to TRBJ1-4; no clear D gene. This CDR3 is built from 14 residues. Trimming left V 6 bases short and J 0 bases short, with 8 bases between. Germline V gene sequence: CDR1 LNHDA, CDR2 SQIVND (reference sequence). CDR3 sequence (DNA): TGTGCCAGTAGCCCAACAACAACTAATGAAAAACTGTTTTTT. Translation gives CASSPTTTNEKLFF.

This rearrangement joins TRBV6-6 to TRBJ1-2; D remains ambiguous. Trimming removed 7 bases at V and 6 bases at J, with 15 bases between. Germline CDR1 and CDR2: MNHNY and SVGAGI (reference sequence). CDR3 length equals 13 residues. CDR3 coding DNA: TGTGCCAGCACCTACCCCCCAGGTCATGGCTACACCTTC. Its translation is CASTYPPGHGYTF.

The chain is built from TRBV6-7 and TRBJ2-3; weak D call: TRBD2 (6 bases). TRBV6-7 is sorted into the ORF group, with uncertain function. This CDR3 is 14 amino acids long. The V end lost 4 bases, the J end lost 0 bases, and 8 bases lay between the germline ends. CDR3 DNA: TGTGCCAGCAGTTTCGGGACTAGCACAGATACGCAGTATTTT. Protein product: CASSFGTSTDTQYF.

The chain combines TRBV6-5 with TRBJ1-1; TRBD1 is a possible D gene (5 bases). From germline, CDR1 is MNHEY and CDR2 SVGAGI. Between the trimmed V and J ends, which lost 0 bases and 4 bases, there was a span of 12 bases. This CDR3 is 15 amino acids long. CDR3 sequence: CASSYSQGSSTEAFF. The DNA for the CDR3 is TGTGCCAGCAGTTACTCGCAGGGATCGAGCACTGAAGCTTTCTTT.

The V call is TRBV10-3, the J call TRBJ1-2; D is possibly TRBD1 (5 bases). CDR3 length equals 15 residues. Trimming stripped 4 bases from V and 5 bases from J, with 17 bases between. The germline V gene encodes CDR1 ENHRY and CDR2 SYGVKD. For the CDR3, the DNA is TGTGCCATCAGTGGGGGAGGCAGGGATGGTTATGGCTACACCTTC. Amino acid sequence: CAISGGGRDGYGYTF.

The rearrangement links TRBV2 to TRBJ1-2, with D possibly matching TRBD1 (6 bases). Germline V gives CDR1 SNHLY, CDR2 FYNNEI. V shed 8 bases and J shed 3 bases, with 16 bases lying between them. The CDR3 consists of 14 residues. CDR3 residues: CASLDGGHYYGYTF. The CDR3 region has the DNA TGTGCCAGCCTTGACGGGGGGCATTACTATGGCTACACCTTC.

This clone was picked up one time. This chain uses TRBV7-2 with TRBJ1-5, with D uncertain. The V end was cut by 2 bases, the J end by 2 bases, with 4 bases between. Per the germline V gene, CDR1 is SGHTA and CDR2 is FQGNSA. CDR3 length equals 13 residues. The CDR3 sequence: CASSLQGNQPQHF. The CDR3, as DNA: TGTGCCAGCAGCTTACAGGGCAATCAGCCCCAGCATTTT.

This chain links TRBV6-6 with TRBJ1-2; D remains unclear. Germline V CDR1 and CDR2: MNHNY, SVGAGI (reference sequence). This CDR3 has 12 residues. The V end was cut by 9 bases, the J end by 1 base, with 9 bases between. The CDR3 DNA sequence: TGTGCCAGTGGCGGGGATAACTATGGCTACACCTTC. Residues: CASGGDNYGYTF.

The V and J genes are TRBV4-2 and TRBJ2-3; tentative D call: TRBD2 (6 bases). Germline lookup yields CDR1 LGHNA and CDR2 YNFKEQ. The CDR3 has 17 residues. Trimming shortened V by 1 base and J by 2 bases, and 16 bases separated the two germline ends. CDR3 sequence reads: CASSQVRWRGSTDTQYF. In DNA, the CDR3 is TGTGCCAGCAGCCAAGTGCGGTGGCGGGGCTCCACAGATACGCAGTATTTT.

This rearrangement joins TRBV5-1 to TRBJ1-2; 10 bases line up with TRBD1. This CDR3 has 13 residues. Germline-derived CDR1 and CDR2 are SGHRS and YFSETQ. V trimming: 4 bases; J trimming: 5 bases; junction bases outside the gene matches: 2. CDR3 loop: CASSGQGGYGYTF. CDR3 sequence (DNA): TGCGCCAGCAGCGGACAGGGGGGGTATGGCTACACCTTC.

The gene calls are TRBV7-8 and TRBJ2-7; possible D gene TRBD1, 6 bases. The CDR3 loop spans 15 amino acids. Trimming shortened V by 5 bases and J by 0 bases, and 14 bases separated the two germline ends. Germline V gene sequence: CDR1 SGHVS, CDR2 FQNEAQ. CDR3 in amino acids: CASSPTPDSSYEQYF. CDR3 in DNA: TGTGCCAGCAGCCCTACTCCGGACAGCTCCTACGAGCAGTACTTC.

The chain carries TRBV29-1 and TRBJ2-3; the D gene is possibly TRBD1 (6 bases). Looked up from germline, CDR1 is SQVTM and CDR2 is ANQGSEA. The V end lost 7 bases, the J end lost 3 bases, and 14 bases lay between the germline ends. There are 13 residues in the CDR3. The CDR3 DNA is TGCAGCGACCTTCAACAGGGAACAGATACGCAGTATTTT. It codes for CSDLQQGTDTQYF.

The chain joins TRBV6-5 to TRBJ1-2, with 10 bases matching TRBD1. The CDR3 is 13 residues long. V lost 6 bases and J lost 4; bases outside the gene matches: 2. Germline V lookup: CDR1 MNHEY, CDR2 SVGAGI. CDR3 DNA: TGTGCCAGCAGGGGACAGGGGTTCTATGGCTACACCTTC. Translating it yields CASRGQGFYGYTF.

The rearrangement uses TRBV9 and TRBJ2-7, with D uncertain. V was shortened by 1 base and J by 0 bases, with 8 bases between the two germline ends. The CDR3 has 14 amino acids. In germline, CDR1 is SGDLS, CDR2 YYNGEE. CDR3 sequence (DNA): TGTGCCAGCAGCGTATCGTGGAGCTCCTACGAGCAGTACTTC. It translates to CASSVSWSSYEQYF.

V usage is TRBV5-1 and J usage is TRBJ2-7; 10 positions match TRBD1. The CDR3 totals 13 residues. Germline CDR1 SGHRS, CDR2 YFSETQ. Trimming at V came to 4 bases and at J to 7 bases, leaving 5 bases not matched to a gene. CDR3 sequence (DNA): TGCGCCAGCAGCACTGACAGGGGGCTTGAGCAGTACTTC. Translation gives CASSTDRGLEQYF.